This TCR beta chain stems from a study of beta chain features in type 1 diabetes (dated by TCRdb to the late 2010s). Some background on the complete study: Patients and healthy donors did not differ in mean age, gender distribution, total cell number or subset yield. A total of 100 million to 140 million sorted cells were examined across all samples, and the number of cells per subset was strongly correlated with RNA yield. In the study, TCRB repertoires of sorted circulating CD4+ T cell subsets from recently diagnosed type 1 diabetes patients were compared with those of matched healthy donors. Naive and central memory subsets were obtained from all 28 donors, but regulatory and stem cell-like memory subsets were isolated from only 8 patients and about eight healthy donors.

As encoded in the germline V gene, CDR1 is SGDLS while CDR2 is YYNGEE. Spanning cysteine to phenylalanine, the CDR3 consists of 13 amino acids. The read is trimmed to its CDR3 DNA, 39 bases read in frame from base 1. The germline ends are 10 bases apart after V is trimmed by 5 bases and J by 4 bases. Each donor gave one peripheral blood draw, about 110 mL on average, collected into heparinised tubes. Using a panel that included CD45RO, CCR7, CD25, CD127, CD95 and CD27, naive, central memory, regulatory and stem cell-like memory CD4+ T cells were sorted on a BD FACSAria II. All sorted populations exceeded 95% purity. PBMCs were isolated right away by Lymphoprep density gradient centrifugation and were stained directly, without culture. To minimize batch effects, samples were stained and sorted in pairs, one healthy donor with one patient per experiment. Here is what the overall study found, with its caveats: Naive, central memory and regulatory TCRB repertoires appeared to be more alike among patients than among healthy donors. At VDJ recombination sites, type 1 diabetes patients had fewer insertions and more deleted nucleotides, which implies abnormalities in thymic rearrangement. Only small numbers of individuals were included in the HLA sub-analyses, which left unresolved whether HLA type had any influence on TCRB rearrangement. Because cDNA was sequenced instead of genomic DNA, activated cells with high expression could be over-represented, although the groups did not differ in activation or CD3 levels. Shorter templates might have been favored by PCR, but patient and control samples were amplified and corrected together, so both groups would have been affected equally by any skew. In all four CD4+ subsets, TCRB CDR3 length was moderately but significantly shorter in type 1 diabetes patients.

All of the isolated RNA was reverse transcribed with the High Capacity cDNA Reverse Transcription Kit, so expressed TCRB transcripts were sequenced. Naive, central memory and regulatory T cell samples underwent deep immunoSEQ sequencing, averaging roughly 3.4 million total reads per sample. After sorted cells were lysed in RLT buffer, RNA was extracted with DNase-treated RNeasy Micro or Mini kits, with the choice depending on cell number. To prevent cross-contamination, every cell subset was processed on its own, while patient and healthy donor samples were processed together. The immunoSEQ multiplex PCR was used to amplify TCRB sequences from cDNA, yielding 87-bp fragments that span the CDR3 region. Sequencing of the amplicons was done on the Illumina HiSeq platform. The authors processed their data as follows. PCR bias was corrected computationally using synthetic template baselines, and reads within Hamming distance 2 were collapsed, with unmergeable singletons discarded. Reads were aligned to IMGT to assign V, D and J genes, CDR3 length, and insertions or deletions at six rearrangement sites. Within each subset, clonotype counts were normalized to sorted cell number, and only after that were true diversity and Gini coefficients computed with the tcR R package. The overlap coefficient, calculated on TCRB nucleotide sequences, was used to measure repertoire sharing. The table comes from immuneACCESS by way of TCRdb, which keeps in-frame sequences with V and J called. Part of the clones is missing from these tables; in studies checked, under half for an unresolved V gene and the rest for unknown reasons. From that table come the V and J calls and clone size; the DNA was used to work out D and trimming. The sample yields around 300,000 clones; 12% to 15% were counted once. The top ten clonotypes cover roughly 7% of the sample.

This clone was counted only a few times. It lacks a known antigen. No clone much larger than this one lies a single base away; base qualities are absent. Sequenced material: central memory CD4+ T cells from blood. The sequence links TRBV9 to TRBJ1-5; the D gene cannot be resolved reliably. The receptor comes from a man aged 30-40 years in good health. The nucleotides are TGTGCCAGCAGTGTCAAACCGAATCAGCCCCAGCATTTT. It translates as CASSVKPNQPQHF. Supplemented by the reference TRBV9 and TRBJ1-5 proteins around the CDR3, the complete variable domain is DSGVTQTPKHLITATGQRVTLRCSPRSGDLSVYWYQQSLDQGLQFLIQYYNGEERAKGNILERFSAQQFPDLHSELNLSSLELGDSALYFCASSVKPNQPQHFGDGTRLSIL.